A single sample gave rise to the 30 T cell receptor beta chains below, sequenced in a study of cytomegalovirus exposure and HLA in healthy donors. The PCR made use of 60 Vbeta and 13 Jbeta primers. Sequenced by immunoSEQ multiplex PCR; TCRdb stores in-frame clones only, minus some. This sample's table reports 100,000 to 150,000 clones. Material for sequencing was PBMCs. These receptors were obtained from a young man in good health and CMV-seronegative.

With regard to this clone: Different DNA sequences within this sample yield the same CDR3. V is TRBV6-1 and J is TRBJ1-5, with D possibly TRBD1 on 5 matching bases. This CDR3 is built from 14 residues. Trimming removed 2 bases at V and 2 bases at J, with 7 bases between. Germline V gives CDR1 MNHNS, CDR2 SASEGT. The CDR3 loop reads CASSETGGNQPQHF. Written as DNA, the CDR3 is TGTGCCAGCAGTGAAACAGGTGGCAATCAGCCCCAGCATTTT.

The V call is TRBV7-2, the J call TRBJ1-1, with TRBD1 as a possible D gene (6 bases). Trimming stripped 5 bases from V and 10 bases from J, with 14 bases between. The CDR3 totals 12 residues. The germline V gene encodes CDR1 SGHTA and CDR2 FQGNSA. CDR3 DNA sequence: TGTGCCAGCAGCCACCCGGGCAGGGGAGCTTTCTTT. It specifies CASSHPGRGAFF.

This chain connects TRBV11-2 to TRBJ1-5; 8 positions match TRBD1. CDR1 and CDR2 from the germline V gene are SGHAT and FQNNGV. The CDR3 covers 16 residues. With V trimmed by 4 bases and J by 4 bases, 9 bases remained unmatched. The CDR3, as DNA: TGTGCCAGCAGCTCGCCTAGAACAGGGGGGAATCAGCCCCAGCATTTT. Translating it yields CASSSPRTGGNQPQHF.

CDR3 in amino acids: CSGSGTSGYTYNEQFF. CDR3 nucleotide sequence: TGCAGCGGATCCGGGACTAGCGGGTACACCTACAATGAGCAGTTCTTC. This rearrangement joins TRBV29-1 to TRBJ2-1, with TRBD2 matching 12 bases. The V segment lost 7 bases and the J segment 2 bases; nucleotides outside the gene matches: 9. Germline-derived CDR1 and CDR2 are SQVTM and ANQGSEA. CDR3 length: 16 residues.

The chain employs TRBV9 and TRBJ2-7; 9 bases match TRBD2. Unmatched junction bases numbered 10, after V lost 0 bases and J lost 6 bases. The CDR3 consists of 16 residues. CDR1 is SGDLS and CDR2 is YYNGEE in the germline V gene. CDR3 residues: CASSVGSSGSLGEQYF. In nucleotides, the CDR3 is TGTGCCAGCAGCGTAGGAAGTAGCGGGAGTTTGGGCGAGCAGTACTTC.

This CDR3 is CAKIGTRDRQETQYF. In DNA form, the CDR3 reads TGTGCCAAAATCGGCACCCGGGACAGGCAAGAGACCCAGTACTTC. The chain recombines TRBV7-5 with TRBJ2-5; TRBD1, as called in the table, went unchecked against the DNA. TRBV7-5 is a pseudogene. The CDR3 consists of 15 residues.

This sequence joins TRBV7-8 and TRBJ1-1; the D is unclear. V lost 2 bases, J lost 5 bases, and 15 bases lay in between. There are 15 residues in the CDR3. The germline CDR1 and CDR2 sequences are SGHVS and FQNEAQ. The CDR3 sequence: CASSLRGEVRTEAFF. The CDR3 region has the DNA TGTGCCAGCAGCTTACGAGGAGAGGTGAGGACTGAAGCTTTCTTT.

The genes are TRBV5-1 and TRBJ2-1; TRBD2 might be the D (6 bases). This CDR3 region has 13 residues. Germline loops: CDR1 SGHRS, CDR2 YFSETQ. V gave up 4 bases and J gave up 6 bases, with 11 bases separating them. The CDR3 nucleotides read TGCGCCAGCAGCCGGGACTCGGGCAATGAGCAGTTCTTC. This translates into CASSRDSGNEQFF.

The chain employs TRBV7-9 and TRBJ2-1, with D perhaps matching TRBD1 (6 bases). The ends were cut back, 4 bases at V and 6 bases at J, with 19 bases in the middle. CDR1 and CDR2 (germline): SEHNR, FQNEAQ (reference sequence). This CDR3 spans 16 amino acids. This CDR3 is CASSSHGAGVSNEQFF. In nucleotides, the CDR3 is TGTGCCAGCAGCTCCCATGGGGCAGGGGTGAGCAATGAGCAGTTCTTC.

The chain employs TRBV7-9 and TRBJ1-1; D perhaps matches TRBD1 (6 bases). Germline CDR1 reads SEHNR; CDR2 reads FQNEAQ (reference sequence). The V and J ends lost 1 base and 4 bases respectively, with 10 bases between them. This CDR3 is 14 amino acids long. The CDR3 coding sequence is TGTGCCAGCAGCTTAGGGAGGGGGGGCACTGAAGCTTTCTTT. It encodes CASSLGRGGTEAFF.

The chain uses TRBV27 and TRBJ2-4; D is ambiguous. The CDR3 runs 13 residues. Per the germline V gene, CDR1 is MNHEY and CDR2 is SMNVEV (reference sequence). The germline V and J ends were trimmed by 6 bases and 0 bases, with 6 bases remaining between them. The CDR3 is CASRSLAKNIQYF. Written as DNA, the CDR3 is TGTGCCAGCAGGTCACTAGCCAAAAACATTCAGTACTTC.

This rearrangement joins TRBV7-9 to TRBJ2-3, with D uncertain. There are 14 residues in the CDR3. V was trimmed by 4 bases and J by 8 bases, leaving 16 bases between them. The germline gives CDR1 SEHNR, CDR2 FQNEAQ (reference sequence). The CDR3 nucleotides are TGTGCCAGCAGCTCTATTGGTTCTTCCTTTACGCAGTATTTT. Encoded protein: CASSSIGSSFTQYF.

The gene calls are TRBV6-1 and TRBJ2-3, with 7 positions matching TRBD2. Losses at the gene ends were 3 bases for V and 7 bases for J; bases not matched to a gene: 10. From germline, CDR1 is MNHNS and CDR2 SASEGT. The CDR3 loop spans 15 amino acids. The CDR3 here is CASSESREVLYTQYF. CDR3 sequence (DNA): TGTGCCAGCAGTGAGTCCCGGGAGGTACTTTATACGCAGTATTTT.

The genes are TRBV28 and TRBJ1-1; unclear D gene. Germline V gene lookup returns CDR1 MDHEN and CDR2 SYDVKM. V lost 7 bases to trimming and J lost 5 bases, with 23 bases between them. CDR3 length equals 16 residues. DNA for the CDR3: TGTGCCAGCACCCTCCGGGGAGGACGTGAAGGGACTGAAGCTTTCTTT. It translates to CASTLRGGREGTEAFF.

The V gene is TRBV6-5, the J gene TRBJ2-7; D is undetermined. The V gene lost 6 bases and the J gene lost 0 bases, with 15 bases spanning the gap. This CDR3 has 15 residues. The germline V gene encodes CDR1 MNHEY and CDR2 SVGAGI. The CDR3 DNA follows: TGTGCCAGCAGCCGCAGCGAGAGAAGCTCCTACGAGCAGTACTTC. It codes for CASSRSERSSYEQYF.

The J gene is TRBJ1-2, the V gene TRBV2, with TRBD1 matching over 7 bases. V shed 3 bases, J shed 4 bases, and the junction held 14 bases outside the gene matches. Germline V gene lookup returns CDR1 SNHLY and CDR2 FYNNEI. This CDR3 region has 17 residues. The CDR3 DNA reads TGTGCCAGCAGTGAGAGGACAGGTCAAACTGAGGTCTATGGCTACACCTTC. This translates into CASSERTGQTEVYGYTF.

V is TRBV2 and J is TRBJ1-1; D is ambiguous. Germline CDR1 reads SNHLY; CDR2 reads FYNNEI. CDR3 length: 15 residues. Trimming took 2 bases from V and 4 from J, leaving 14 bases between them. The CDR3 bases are TGTGCCAGCAGTGAAAGGGTAACGGCGGGCACTGAAGCTTTCTTT. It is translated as CASSERVTAGTEAFF.

This CDR3 is CASSPADRGSYEQYF. For the CDR3, the DNA is TGTGCCAGCAGCCCGGCGGACAGGGGATCCTACGAGCAGTACTTC. V and J are TRBV4-2 and TRBJ2-7, with 9 bases identical to TRBD1. The CDR3 covers 15 residues. Losses at the gene ends were 4 bases for V and 1 base for J; bases not matched to a gene: 5. Germline values: CDR1 LGHNA, CDR2 YNFKEQ.

The CDR3 nucleotides read TGTGCCAGCAGTTTCCAGCTGGAGGGAGCTTTCTTT. Protein product: CASSFQLEGAFF. This chain connects TRBV28 to TRBJ1-1; no clear D gene. Germline assignment: CDR1 MDHEN and CDR2 SYDVKM. CDR3 size: 12 residues. Trimming removed 3 bases at V and 10 bases at J, with 12 bases between. Full variable domain (rest looked up from reference TRBV28 and TRBJ1-1): DVKVTQSSRYLVKRTGEKVFLECVQDMDHENMFWYRQDPGLGLRLIYFSYDVKMKEKGDIPEGYSVSREKKERFSLILESASTNQTSMYLCASSFQLEGAFFGQGTRLTVV.

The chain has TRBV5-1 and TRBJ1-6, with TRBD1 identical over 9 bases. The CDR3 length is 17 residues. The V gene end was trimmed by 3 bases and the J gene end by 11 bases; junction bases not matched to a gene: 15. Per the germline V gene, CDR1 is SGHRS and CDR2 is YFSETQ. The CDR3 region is CASSSAPGQGGWTPLHF. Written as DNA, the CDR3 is TGCGCCAGCAGCTCCGCCCCGGGACAGGGAGGATGGACACCCCTCCACTTT.

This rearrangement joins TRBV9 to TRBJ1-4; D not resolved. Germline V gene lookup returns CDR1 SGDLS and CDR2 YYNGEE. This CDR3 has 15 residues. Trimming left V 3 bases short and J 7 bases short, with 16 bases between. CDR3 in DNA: TGTGCCAGCAGCGATGGGCAGTTCGGCTCTGAAAAACTGTTTTTT. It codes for CASSDGQFGSEKLFF.

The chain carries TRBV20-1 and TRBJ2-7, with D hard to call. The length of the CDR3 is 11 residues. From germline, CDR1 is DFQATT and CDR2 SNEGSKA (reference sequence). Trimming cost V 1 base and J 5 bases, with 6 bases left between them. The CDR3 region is CSARGYNEQYF. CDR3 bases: TGCAGTGCTAGAGGATACAACGAGCAGTACTTC.

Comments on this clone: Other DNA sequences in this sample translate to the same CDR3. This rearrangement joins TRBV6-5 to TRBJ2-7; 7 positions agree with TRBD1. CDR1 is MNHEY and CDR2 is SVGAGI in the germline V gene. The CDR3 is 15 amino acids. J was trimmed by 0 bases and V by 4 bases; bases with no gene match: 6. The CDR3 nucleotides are TGTGCCAGCAGTTTTCGACAGGGTCCCTCCTACGAGCAGTACTTC. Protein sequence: CASSFRQGPSYEQYF.

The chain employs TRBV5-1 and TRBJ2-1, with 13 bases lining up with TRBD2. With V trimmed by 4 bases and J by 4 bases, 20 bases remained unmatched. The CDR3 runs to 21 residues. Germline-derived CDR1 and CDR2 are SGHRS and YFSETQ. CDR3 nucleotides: TGCGCCAGCAGCGAGGACAGGGGACTAGCGGGATTTTTTTTAGGGTACAATGAGCAGTTCTTC. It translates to CASSEDRGLAGFFLGYNEQFF.

CDR3 coding DNA: TGTGCCAGTAGTATAGTTGACAGGCGGGCCGGGGAGCTGTTTTTT. Translation gives CASSIVDRRAGELFF. This chain joins TRBV19 and TRBJ2-2, with a possible D match to TRBD1 (6 bases). CDR3 length equals 15 residues. Trimming shortened V by 1 base and J by 6 bases, and 12 bases separated the two germline ends. Germline values: CDR1 LNHDA, CDR2 SQIVND (reference sequence).

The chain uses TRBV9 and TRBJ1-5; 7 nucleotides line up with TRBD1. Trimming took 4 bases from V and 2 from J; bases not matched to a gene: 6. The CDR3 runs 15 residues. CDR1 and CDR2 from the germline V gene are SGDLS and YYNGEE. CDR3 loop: CASSKTTGGNQPQHF. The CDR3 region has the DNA TGTGCCAGCAGCAAAACAACAGGGGGCAATCAGCCCCAGCATTTT.

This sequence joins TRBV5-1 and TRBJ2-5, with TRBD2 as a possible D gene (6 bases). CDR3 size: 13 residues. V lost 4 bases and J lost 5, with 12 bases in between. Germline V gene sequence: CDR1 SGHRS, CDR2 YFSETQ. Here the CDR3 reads CASSRGKWETQYF. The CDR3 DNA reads TGCGCCAGCAGCCGGGGGAAATGGGAGACCCAGTACTTC.

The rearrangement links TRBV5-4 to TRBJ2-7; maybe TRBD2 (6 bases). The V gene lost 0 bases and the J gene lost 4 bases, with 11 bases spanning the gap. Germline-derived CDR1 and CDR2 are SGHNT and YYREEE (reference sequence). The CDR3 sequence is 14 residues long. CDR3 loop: CASSLGLSGYEQYF. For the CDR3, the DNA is TGTGCCAGCAGCTTGGGACTCAGCGGGTACGAGCAGTACTTC. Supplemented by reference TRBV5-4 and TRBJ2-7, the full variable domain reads ETGVTQSPTHLIKTRGQQVTLRCSSQSGHNTVSWYQQALGQGPQFIFQYYREEENGRGNFPPRFSGLQFPNYSSELNVNALELDDSALYLCASSLGLSGYEQYFGPGTRLTVT.

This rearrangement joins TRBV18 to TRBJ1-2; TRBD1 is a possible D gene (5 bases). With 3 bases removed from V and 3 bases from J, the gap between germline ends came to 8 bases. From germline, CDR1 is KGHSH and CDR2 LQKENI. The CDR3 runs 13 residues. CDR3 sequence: CASSPQGDYGYTF. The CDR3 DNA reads TGTGCCAGCTCACCCCAAGGGGACTATGGCTACACCTTC.

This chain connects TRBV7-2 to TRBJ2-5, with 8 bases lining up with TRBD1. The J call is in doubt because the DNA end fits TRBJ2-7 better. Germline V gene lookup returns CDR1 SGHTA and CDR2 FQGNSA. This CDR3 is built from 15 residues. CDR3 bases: TGTGCCAGCAGCTTAACCGGGACAGGACCCTACGAGCAGTACTTC. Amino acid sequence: CASSLTGTGPYEQYF.